Listed here are 11 T cell receptor beta chains from one sample, sequenced in a study of long-term antiretroviral therapy in people with HIV. The authors ran the immunoSEQ assay, v3.0, at survey level. TCRdb's table, derived via immunoSEQ multiplex PCR, lists solely in-frame clones and lacks some. The table includes some 14,000 clones, around 76% detected once. Sequenced here: unsorted PBMCs, sampled 3.1 years after starting antiretroviral therapy. Source of these receptors: a man between 40 and 49 years old with HIV.

The CDR3 region is CASTSSRDSYEQYF. CDR3 nucleotide sequence: TGTGCCAGCACCTCATCGCGGGACTCCTACGAGCAGTACTTC. The rearrangement uses TRBV27 and TRBJ2-7; D is perhaps TRBD2 (6 bases). The V end lost 7 bases, the J end lost 0 bases, and 13 bases lay between the germline ends. The CDR3 sequence is 14 residues long. Germline V gene lookup returns CDR1 MNHEY and CDR2 SMNVEV (reference sequence).

The sample holds one count of this clone. The gene calls are TRBV6-6 and TRBJ1-1, with no clear D. The V gene lost 4 bases and the J gene lost 4 bases, with 16 bases spanning the gap. Germline V CDR1 and CDR2: MNHNY, SVGAGI (reference sequence). The CDR3 runs to 15 residues. The CDR3 here is CASSFLTTASTEAFF. Written as DNA, the CDR3 is TGTGCCAGCAGTTTCCTGACGACGGCAAGCACTGAAGCTTTCTTT.

The chain couples TRBV7-9 to TRBJ2-2; TRBD2 aligns across 7 bases. Germline V lookup: CDR1 SEHNR, CDR2 FQNEAQ (reference sequence). Unmatched junction bases numbered 4, after V lost 5 bases and J lost 4 bases. The CDR3 spans 14 residues. The CDR3 sequence: CASSTPGGTGELFF. The CDR3 region has the DNA TGTGCCAGCAGCACCCCGGGGGGCACCGGGGAGCTGTTTTTT.

The chain carries TRBV15 and TRBJ1-2; TRBD1 might be the D (5 bases). V dropped 3 bases and J dropped 3 bases, with 11 bases sitting between them. The CDR3 length is 14 residues. Germline CDR1 LNHNV, CDR2 YYDKDF (reference sequence). CDR3 sequence (DNA): TGTGCCACCAGCAGCGGGGACGGGTACTATGGCTACACCTTC. It yields the protein CATSSGDGYYGYTF.

The J gene is TRBJ2-2, the V gene TRBV5-4; D not resolved. Germline assignment: CDR1 SGHNT and CDR2 YYREEE (reference sequence). Trimming shortened V by 1 base and J by 3 bases, and 1 base separated the two germline ends. The CDR3 has 12 residues. CDR3: CASSLYTGELFF. DNA for the CDR3: TGTGCCAGCAGCTTGTACACCGGGGAGCTGTTTTTT.

V is TRBV7-2 and J is TRBJ1-1, with D possibly being TRBD1 (6 bases). V dropped 3 bases and J dropped 6 bases, with 17 bases sitting between them. CDR3 length: 15 residues. CDR1 is SGHTA and CDR2 is FQGNSA in the germline V gene. The CDR3 nucleotides read TGTGCCAGCAGCTTTACGGTCTCAGGGGTGGCTGAAGCTTTCTTT. This sequence encodes CASSFTVSGVAEAFF.

This clone has more than one count but fewer than ten. This chain uses TRBV5-4 with TRBJ1-2, with D possibly being TRBD1 (5 bases). Germline CDR1 reads SGHNT; CDR2 reads YYREEE (reference sequence). CDR3 length equals 16 residues. V lost 4 bases and J 3 bases, leaving 19 bases between the germline ends. The chain's CDR3 is CASSPALDRGDYGYTF. In DNA, the CDR3 is TGTGCCAGCAGCCCCGCCCTTGACAGAGGCGACTATGGCTACACCTTC.

This clone is a singleton in its sample. The chain joins TRBV30 to TRBJ1-1, with a possible D match to TRBD1 (5 bases). The ends were cut back, 0 bases at V and 6 bases at J, with 11 bases in the middle. The germline V gene has CDR1 GTSNPN and CDR2 SVGIG (reference sequence). The CDR3 contains 13 residues. The CDR3 DNA reads TGTGCCTGGAGTGTGGGGGGTTGGGCTGAAGCTTTCTTT. It codes for CAWSVGGWAEAFF.

Worth noting for this clone: Distinct nucleotide sequences in the sample also encode this CDR3. The chain joins TRBV5-1 to TRBJ2-7, with 9 bases that match TRBD2. The CDR3 is 15 amino acids. Losses at the gene ends were 4 bases for V and 4 bases for J; bases not matched to a gene: 9. Germline CDR1 is SGHRS and CDR2 is YFSETQ. Here the CDR3 reads CASSLTAGGGYEQYF. DNA of the CDR3: TGCGCCAGCAGCCTTACAGCGGGGGGTGGGTACGAGCAGTACTTC.

As DNA, the CDR3 is TGTGCCAGCAGCTCGGGGGCGCGGGCGCTTACCTATGGCTACACCTTC. This gives the protein CASSSGARALTYGYTF. J is TRBJ1-2 and V is TRBV5-5, with a tentative D call TRBD1 (6 bases). The germline V gene has CDR1 SGHKS and CDR2 YYEKEE (reference sequence). V was shortened by 3 bases and J by 4 bases, with 19 bases between the two germline ends. The CDR3 totals 16 residues.

This sequence joins TRBV2 and TRBJ1-1; no reliable D call. Deletions cut 8 bases from V and 1 base from J, with 17 bases between. This CDR3 comprises 15 residues. Germline V CDR1 and CDR2: SNHLY, FYNNEI. The CDR3: CASDQDNGPNTEAFF. The DNA of the CDR3 is TGTGCCAGCGACCAAGATAACGGACCGAACACTGAAGCTTTCTTT. The whole variable domain, filled in from reference TRBV2 and TRBJ1-1, reads EPEVTQTPSHQVTQMGQEVILRCVPISNHLYFYWYRQILGQKVEFLVSFYNNEISEKSEIFDDQFSVERPDGSNFTLKIRSTKLEDSAMYFCASDQDNGPNTEAFFGQGTRLTVV.